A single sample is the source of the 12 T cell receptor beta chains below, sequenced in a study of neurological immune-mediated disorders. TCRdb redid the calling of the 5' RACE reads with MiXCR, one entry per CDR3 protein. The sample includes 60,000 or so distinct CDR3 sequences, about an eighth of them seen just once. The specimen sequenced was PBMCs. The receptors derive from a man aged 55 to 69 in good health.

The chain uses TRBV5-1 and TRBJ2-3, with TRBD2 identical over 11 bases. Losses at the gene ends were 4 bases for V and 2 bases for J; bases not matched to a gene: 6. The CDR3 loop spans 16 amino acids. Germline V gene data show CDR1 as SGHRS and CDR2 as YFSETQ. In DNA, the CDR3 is TGCGCCAGCAGCGTACCGGGACTAGCGGCCACAGATACGCAGTATTTT. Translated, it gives CASSVPGLAATDTQYF.

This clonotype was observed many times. The CDR3 reads CASSPWGGAAGNEQFF. In nucleotides, the CDR3 is TGTGCCAGCAGCCCTTGGGGGGGGGCCGCTGGCAATGAGCAGTTCTTC. The chain couples TRBV7-2 to TRBJ2-1; weak D call: TRBD2 (7 bases). Looked up from germline, CDR1 is SGHTA and CDR2 is FQGNSA. V was trimmed by 5 bases and J by 6 bases, leaving 20 bases between them. The CDR3 contains 16 residues.

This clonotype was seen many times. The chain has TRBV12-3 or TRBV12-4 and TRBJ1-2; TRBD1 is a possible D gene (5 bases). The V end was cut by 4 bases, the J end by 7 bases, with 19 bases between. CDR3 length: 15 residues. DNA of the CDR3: TGTGCCAGCAGTTGGGGGAATATTGGGTCCCCTGGCTACACCTTC. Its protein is CASSWGNIGSPGYTF.

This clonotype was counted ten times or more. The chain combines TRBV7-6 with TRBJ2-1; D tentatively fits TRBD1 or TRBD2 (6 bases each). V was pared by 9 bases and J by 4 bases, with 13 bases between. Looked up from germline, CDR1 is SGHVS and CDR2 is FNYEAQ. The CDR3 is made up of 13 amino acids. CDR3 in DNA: TGTGCCAGTAGTGGGGGGCCTTACAATGAGCAGTTCTTC. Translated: CASSGGPYNEQFF.

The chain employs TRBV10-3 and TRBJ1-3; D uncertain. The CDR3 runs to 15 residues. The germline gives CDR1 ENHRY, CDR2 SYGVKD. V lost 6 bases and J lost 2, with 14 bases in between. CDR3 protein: CAIRPSEYAGNTIYF. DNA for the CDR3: TGTGCCATCAGGCCCTCAGAATATGCTGGAAACACCATATATTTT.

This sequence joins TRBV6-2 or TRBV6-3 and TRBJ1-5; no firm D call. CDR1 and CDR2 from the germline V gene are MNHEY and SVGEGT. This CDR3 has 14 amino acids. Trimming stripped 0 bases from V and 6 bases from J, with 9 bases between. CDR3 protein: CASSYSIRSQPQHF. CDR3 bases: TGTGCCAGCAGTTACTCGATACGAAGTCAGCCCCAGCATTTT.

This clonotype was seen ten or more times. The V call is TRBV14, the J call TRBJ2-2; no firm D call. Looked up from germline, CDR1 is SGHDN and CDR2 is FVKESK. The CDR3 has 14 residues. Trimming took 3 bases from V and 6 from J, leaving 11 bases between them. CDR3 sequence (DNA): TGTGCCAGCAGCCAGAGGACCAACCCCGGGGAGCTGTTTTTT. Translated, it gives CASSQRTNPGELFF.

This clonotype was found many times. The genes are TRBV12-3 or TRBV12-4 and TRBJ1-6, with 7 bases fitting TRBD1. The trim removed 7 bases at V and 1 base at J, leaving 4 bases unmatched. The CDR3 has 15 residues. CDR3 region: CASKDRASYNSPLHF. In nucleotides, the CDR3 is TGTGCCAGCAAAGACAGGGCATCCTATAATTCACCCCTCCACTTT.

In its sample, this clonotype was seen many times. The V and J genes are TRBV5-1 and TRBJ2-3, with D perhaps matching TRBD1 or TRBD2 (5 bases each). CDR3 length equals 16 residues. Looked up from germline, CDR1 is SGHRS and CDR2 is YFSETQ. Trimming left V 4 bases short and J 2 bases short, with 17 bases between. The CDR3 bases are TGCGCCAGCAGCGTCTCTACCCGGGACCTCACAGATACGCAGTATTTT. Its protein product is CASSVSTRDLTDTQYF.

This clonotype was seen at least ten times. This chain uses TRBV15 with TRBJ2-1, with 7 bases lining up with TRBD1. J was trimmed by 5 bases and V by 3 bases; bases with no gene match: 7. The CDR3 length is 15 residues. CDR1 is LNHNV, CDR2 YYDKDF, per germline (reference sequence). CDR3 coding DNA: TGTGCCACCAGCAGTAGACAGGGTACTAACAATGAGCAGTTCTTC. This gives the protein CATSSRQGTNNEQFF.

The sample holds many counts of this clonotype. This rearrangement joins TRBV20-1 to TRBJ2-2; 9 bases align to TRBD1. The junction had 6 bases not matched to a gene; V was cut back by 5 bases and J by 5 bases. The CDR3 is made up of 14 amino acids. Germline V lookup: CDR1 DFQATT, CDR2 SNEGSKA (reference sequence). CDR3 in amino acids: CSAPGQGRTGELFF. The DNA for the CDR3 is TGCAGTGCTCCTGGACAGGGGAGAACCGGGGAGCTGTTTTTT.

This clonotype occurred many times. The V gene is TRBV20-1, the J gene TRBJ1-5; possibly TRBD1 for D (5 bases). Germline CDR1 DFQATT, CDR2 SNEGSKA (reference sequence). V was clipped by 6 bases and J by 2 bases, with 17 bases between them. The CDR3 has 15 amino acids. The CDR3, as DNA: TGCAGTGCGGGAAGGGGAAATGGGGGCAATCAGCCCCAGCATTTT. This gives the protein CSAGRGNGGNQPQHF.